This TCR beta chain was captured in a study of cytomegalovirus exposure and HLA in healthy donors. 60 Vbeta and 13 Jbeta primers were used in PCR. Some clones are missing from TCRdb's copy, which holds only in-frame ones; the method was immunoSEQ multiplex PCR. The sample lists about 150,000 clones, 65% to 85% occurring once. V lost 0 bases, J lost 1 base, and 9 bases lay in between. Germline values: CDR1 MNHNS, CDR2 SASEGT. CDR3 length: 15 residues. In its sample, this clone was seen a few times. This TCR was recovered from a male donor in good health and CMV-seronegative. J is TRBJ1-1 and V is TRBV6-1; no reliable D call. Sequencing input: PBMCs. This CDR3 is CASSEALRGNTEAFF. CDR3 DNA: TGTGCCAGCAGTGAAGCGCTCCGGGGGAACACTGAAGCTTTCTTT.